This T cell receptor beta chain was recorded in a study of T-cell memory formation after mild COVID-19. This clonotype occurred a few times. TCRdb redid the calling of the 5' RACE reads with MiXCR, one entry per CDR3 protein. The sample has over 150,000 distinct CDR3 sequences, 10% to 15% seen once. The sequencing sample was made of PBMCs or a T cell subset sorted from them (not recorded which). The sequence derives from a man between 18 and 35 years old who had mild COVID-19 (a few samples of this study predate the infection). Cell type and time point are not known.

CDR3 in DNA: TGTGCCAGCAGCCAAAGGGTTGGCGGCTACACCTTC. Its protein product is CASSQRVGGYTF. J is TRBJ1-2 and V is TRBV14; D is unresolved. Germline V gene lookup returns CDR1 SGHDN and CDR2 FVKESK. This CDR3 spans 12 amino acids. Trimming shortened V by 2 bases and J by 8 bases, and 9 bases separated the two germline ends.